This TCR beta chain was sequenced during a study of radiation and T cells in renal cell carcinoma. Notes on this clone: Distinct nucleotide sequences in the sample also encode this CDR3.

Germline V lookup: CDR1 SGDLS, CDR2 YYNGEE. Trimming took 2 bases from V and 3 from J; bases not matched to a gene: 7. This CDR3 spans 16 amino acids. Produced via immunoSEQ multiplex PCR; TCRdb's table is partial and in-frame only. Of 150,000 to 160,000 clones in the sample, 87% were seen once. Noted time point: blood 2 weeks post-SBRT. Noted treatment: 15 Gy SBRT to primary tumor, nephrectomy 4 weeks later. Blood was sampled at baseline, 2 weeks and 4 weeks after SBRT. The chain carries TRBV9 and TRBJ2-3, with 9 nucleotides matching TRBD2. This clonotype originated in a woman aged 50 to 65 with renal cell carcinoma. Here the sequenced sample was blood, taken from a patient whose treatment included radiotherapy and nephrectomy. CDR3 in DNA: TGTGCCAGCAGCGTTAGCGGGGGCCTTAGTACAGATACGCAGTATTTT. Its translation: CASSVSGGLSTDTQYF. Using reference TRBV9 and TRBJ2-3 for the parts outside the CDR3, the full variable domain is DSGVTQTPKHLITATGQRVTLRCSPRSGDLSVYWYQQSLDQGLQFLIQYYNGEERAKGNILERFSAQQFPDLHSELNLSSLELGDSALYFCASSVSGGLSTDTQYFGPGTRLTVL.